These T cell receptor beta chains were read from a single sample in a study of PD-L1 blockade in urothelial cancer. Some clones are missing from TCRdb's copy, which holds only in-frame ones; the method was immunoSEQ multiplex PCR. In the table there are 84,000 or so clones, more than 70% of which are singletons. The source material was PBMCs, sampled around atezolizumab (anti-PD-L1) treatment. Source of these receptors: a man in his sixties with urothelial cancer. Both conserved end residues are part of each CDR3. A D gene is named only where the DNA matches it firmly. Not all rows give a size; the values are once, few, many and, for expanded clones, a class.

j_call clone_size v_call d_call cdr3_aa cdr3_nt
TRBJ2-7 . TRBV7-9 TRBD2 CASSLPRGGGVVEQYF TGTGCCAGCAGCTTACCTCGTGGCGGGGGGGTTGTCGAGCAGTACTTC
TRBJ1-5 . TRBV30 . CAWSVGGAGQPQHF TGTGCCTGGAGTGTCGGGGGGGCAGGCCAGCCCCAGCATTTT
TRBJ1-6 . TRBV7-2 TRBD1 CASSAADRGVWIGIAPLHF TGTGCCAGCAGCGCCGCCGACAGGGGAGTTTGGATTGGTATTGCACCCCTCCACTTT
TRBJ2-7 once TRBV15 . CATSTFRGSYEQYF TGTGCCACCAGCACATTCCGGGGGAGCTACGAGCAGTACTTC
TRBJ1-2 . TRBV30 TRBD1 CAWGGPRTGMYGYTF TGTGCCTGGGGAGGACCACGGACAGGGATGTATGGCTACACCTTC
TRBJ1-2 . TRBV18 . CASSPPERRGDNYGYTF TGTGCCAGCTCACCCCCTGAGCGCAGGGGAGATAACTATGGCTACACCTTC
TRBJ2-4 . TRBV6-1 TRBD1 CASSEIHGTDINIQYF TGTGCCAGCAGTGAAATCCACGGGACAGACATAAACATTCAGTACTTC
TRBJ2-2 . TRBV5-1 . CASSLAVGRGSSGELFF TGCGCCAGCAGCTTGGCAGTCGGCAGGGGATCATCCGGGGAGCTGTTTTTT
TRBJ1-2 . TRBV7-9 . CASSLGSGGFNYGYTF TGTGCCAGCAGCTTAGGGTCTGGCGGATTTAACTATGGCTACACCTTC
TRBJ2-7 . TRBV5-1 TRBD1 CASSVSGTGGSYEQYF TGCGCCAGCAGCGTTTCCGGGACAGGGGGTTCCTACGAGCAGTACTTC
TRBJ1-1 . TRBV5-4 . CASSLGANTEAFF TGTGCCAGCAGCTTGGGAGCGAACACTGAAGCTTTCTTT
TRBJ1-1 . TRBV6-5 . CASSYSGRGNTEAFF TGTGCCAGCAGTTACTCGGGCAGGGGGAACACTGAAGCTTTCTTT
TRBJ2-3 . TRBV9 TRBD2 CASSVFGRASTDTQYF TGTGCCAGCAGCGTATTTGGGAGGGCTAGCACAGATACGCAGTATTTT
TRBJ2-7 few TRBV11-2 TRBD2 CASSPGLAGGYEQYF TGTGCCAGCAGCCCAGGACTAGCGGGAGGATACGAGCAGTACTTC
TRBJ2-7 . TRBV5-8 . CASSSRFEQYF TGTGCCAGCAGCTCCAGGTTCGAGCAGTACTTC
TRBJ2-5 . TRBV7-9 TRBD1 CASRITGGQETQYF TGTGCCAGCAGAATAACAGGGGGCCAAGAGACCCAGTACTTC
TRBJ2-1 . TRBV6-4 TRBD2 CASSDSKLPGLAANYNEQFF TGTGCCAGCAGTGACTCGAAGCTTCCTGGACTAGCGGCAAACTACAATGAGCAGTTCTTC
TRBJ2-7 . TRBV9 TRBD1 CASSKGAGTAYEQYF TGTGCCAGCAGTAAGGGGGCAGGGACAGCCTACGAGCAGTACTTC
TRBJ2-4 . TRBV6-5 TRBD2 CASSSTSGRYIQYF TGTGCCAGCAGTTCCACTAGCGGGAGATACATTCAGTACTTC
TRBJ2-5 . TRBV4-3 . CASSQDSLSETQYF TGCGCCAGCAGCCAAGATAGCCTATCAGAGACCCAGTACTTC
TRBJ1-5 . TRBV4-1 TRBD1 CASSQGQGARNQPQHF TGCGCCAGCAGCCAGGGACAGGGGGCGCGGAATCAGCCCCAGCATTTT
TRBJ2-6 . TRBV10-2 . CASSLTGPSGANVLTF TGCGCCAGCAGCCTAACAGGGCCCTCTGGGGCCAACGTCCTGACTTTC
TRBJ1-1 . TRBV29-1 TRBD1 CSVRGDRGSAEAFF TGCAGCGTGAGGGGGGACAGGGGATCGGCTGAAGCTTTCTTT
TRBJ2-2 . TRBV28 . CASSYRDFFGTGELFF TGTGCCAGCAGTTACAGGGATTTCTTCGGCACCGGGGAGCTGTTTTTT
TRBJ1-5 . TRBV6-5 TRBD1 CASSRTGIDQPQHF TGTGCCAGCAGTAGGACAGGGATTGATCAGCCCCAGCATTTT
TRBJ1-1 . TRBV6-6 . CASSYPNRRNTEAFF TGTGCCAGCAGTTACCCTAACAGGAGGAACACTGAAGCTTTCTTT
TRBJ2-4 . TRBV18 . CASSPAQALDIQYF TGTGCCAGCTCCCCTGCGCAGGCTTTGGACATTCAGTACTTC
TRBJ1-4 . TRBV28 TRBD1 CASSFGQGTEKLFF TGTGCCAGCAGCTTTGGACAGGGTACTGAAAAACTGTTTTTT
TRBJ1-5 . TRBV5-5 . CASSSQGGNQPQHF TGTGCCAGCAGTTCACAAGGGGGAAATCAGCCCCAGCATTTT
TRBJ1-5 . TRBV6-1 . CASSELWQSNQPQHF TGTGCCAGCAGTGAATTATGGCAGAGCAATCAGCCCCAGCATTTT
TRBJ1-4 . TRBV15 . CATSRDPYRNEKLFF TGTGCCACCAGCAGAGATCCGTATCGTAATGAAAAACTGTTTTTT
TRBJ1-6 few TRBV6-6 . CASIPRSGTGSPLHF TGTGCCAGCATCCCACGATCAGGAACTGGCTCACCCCTCCACTTT
TRBJ2-7 . TRBV5-1 . CASRVGESPEQYF TGCGCCAGCAGGGTCGGGGAATCGCCCGAGCAGTACTTC
TRBJ2-3 . TRBV9 TRBD2 CASSVGGFSGSDTQYF TGTGCCAGCAGCGTAGGAGGTTTTAGCGGGAGTGATACGCAGTATTTT
TRBJ2-5 . TRBV4-2 . CASSQDRRTQLQETQYF TGTGCCAGCAGCCAAGATCGTAGGACACAATTACAAGAGACCCAGTACTTC
TRBJ2-3 . TRBV19 TRBD2 CASSPWREAGDTQYF TGTGCCAGTAGTCCATGGCGGGAGGCTGGAGATACGCAGTATTTT
TRBJ2-7 . TRBV6-4 . CASCRSTPYEQYF TGTGCCAGCTGCCGAAGCACCCCCTACGAGCAGTACTTC
TRBJ1-2 . TRBV6-5 TRBD1 CASRPQGAGYGYTF TGTGCCAGCAGACCGCAGGGGGCCGGCTATGGCTACACCTTC
TRBJ2-7 . TRBV6-1 . CASSEGAPYSYEQYF TGTGCCAGCAGTGAAGGGGCACCTTACAGCTACGAGCAGTACTTC
TRBJ2-3 . TRBV13 TRBD2 CASSPPAGGVTDTQYF TGTGCCAGCAGCCCCCCAGCGGGAGGGGTCACAGATACGCAGTATTTT
TRBJ2-2 . TRBV6-5 . CASSYAGPTNTGELFF TGTGCCAGCAGTTACGCAGGGCCCACAAACACCGGGGAGCTGTTTTTT
TRBJ1-1 . TRBV2 . CASSEVRTENTEAFF TGTGCCAGCAGTGAAGTCAGGACAGAGAACACTGAAGCTTTCTTT
TRBJ1-3 . TRBV7-9 . CASSLVTGFSGNTIYF TGTGCCAGCAGCTTAGTTACGGGTTTCTCTGGAAACACCATATATTTT
TRBJ1-5 . TRBV6-5 . CASSSTQGISNQPQHF TGTGCCAGCAGTTCGACTCAGGGTATAAGCAATCAGCCCCAGCATTTT
TRBJ2-3 . TRBV14 TRBD1 CASSQDFRPGQGDTDTQYF TGTGCCAGCAGCCAAGATTTTCGGCCCGGACAGGGTGACACAGATACGCAGTATTTT
TRBJ2-1 . TRBV7-7 . CASSPAGRYQSSYNEQFF TGTGCTAGCAGCCCGGCTGGGAGATACCAGAGCTCCTACAATGAGCAGTTCTTC